This paragraph reports one T cell receptor beta chain. This sample was included in a study of blood T cell repertoires in COVID-19. Study-wide background: Both acute and convalescent COVID-19 samples were obtained from the United States, Italy and Spain. From T cells, B-cell-depleted T cells, or PBMCs came the material, which was cDNA or gDNA.

The authors' processing: Reference gene primer amplification gave estimated nucleated cell counts. Profiling relied on immunoSEQ multiplex PCR, and the TCRdb table lists in-frame clones only, not all of them. V and J calls and clone size are copied from that table; D and trimming were computed from the DNA. This sample has 250,000 or so clones, with approximately 80% found just once. V gave up 2 bases and J gave up 0 bases, with 11 bases separating them. The CDR3 has 15 residues. From germline, CDR1 is MNHNY and CDR2 SVGAGI (reference sequence). The receptor was isolated from a man aged 40-49 years who had recovered from COVID-19. Sequenced material: peripheral blood. The genes are TRBV6-6 and TRBJ2-7; D is unresolved. The CDR3 DNA follows: TGTGCCAGCAGTTACGGAGCTCCGAGCTCCTACGAGCAGTACTTC. This codes for CASSYGAPSSYEQYF.